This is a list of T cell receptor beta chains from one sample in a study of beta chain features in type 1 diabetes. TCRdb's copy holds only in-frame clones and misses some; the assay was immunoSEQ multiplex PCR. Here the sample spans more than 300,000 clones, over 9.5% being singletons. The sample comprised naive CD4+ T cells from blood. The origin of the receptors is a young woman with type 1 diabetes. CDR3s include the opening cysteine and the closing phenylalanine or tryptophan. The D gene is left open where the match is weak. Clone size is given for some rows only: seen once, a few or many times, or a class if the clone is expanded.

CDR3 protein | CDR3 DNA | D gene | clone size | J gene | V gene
CAWSRRGANEKLFF | TGTGCCTGGAGCCGACGGGGGGCTAATGAAAAACTGTTTTTT | . | few | TRBJ1-4 | TRBV30
CASSVDNYEQYF | TGTGCCAGCAGCGTAGACAACTACGAGCAGTACTTC | . | . | TRBJ2-7 | TRBV9
CASSLVGGPSPLHF | TGCGCCAGCAGCTTGGTCGGGGGTCCTTCACCCCTCCACTTT | . | . | TRBJ1-6 | TRBV5-1
CASSPRQIYTF | TGTGCCAGCAGTCCGAGACAGATCTACACCTTC | . | . | TRBJ1-2 | TRBV6-6
CAGAQGEGTDTQYF | TGTGCCGGGGCACAGGGAGAAGGCACAGATACGCAGTATTTT | . | . | TRBJ2-3 | TRBV28
CASSATVRDTEAFF | TGTGCCAGCTCAGCGACAGTTAGGGACACTGAAGCTTTCTTT | . | . | TRBJ1-1 | TRBV18
CAWSGNTGLQPQHF | TGTGCCTGGAGTGGGAATACAGGGCTCCAGCCCCAGCATTTT | . | few | TRBJ1-5 | TRBV30
CASSPDRNYGYTF | TGTGCCAGCTCACCCGACAGAAACTATGGCTACACCTTC | . | . | TRBJ1-2 | TRBV18
CASSQSGATRGTDTQYF | TGCGCCAGCAGCCAATCAGGGGCCACCAGGGGCACAGATACGCAGTATTTT | . | few | TRBJ2-3 | TRBV4-1
CASSSGTFNNEQFF | TGTGCCAGCAGCTCAGGGACTTTCAACAATGAGCAGTTCTTC | . | few | TRBJ2-1 | TRBV11-2
CASSPEPTYEQYF | TGTGCCAGCAGTCCGGAGCCCACCTACGAGCAGTACTTC | . | few | TRBJ2-7 | TRBV28
CASSSSGLGYGYTF | TGTGCCAGCAGTAGTTCAGGGTTGGGCTATGGCTACACCTTC | . | . | TRBJ1-2 | TRBV27
CASTRTSKDTQYF | TGTGCCAGTACCCGGACTAGCAAGGATACGCAGTATTTT | TRBD2 | . | TRBJ2-3 | TRBV19
CASRERDSGFRGTPLHF | TGTGCCAGCAGAGAACGGGACAGCGGCTTTCGGGGAACACCCCTCCACTTT | TRBD1 | . | TRBJ1-6 | TRBV6-1
CASSSRTRVGEQFF | TGTGCCAGCAGCTCACGGACTAGAGTTGGTGAGCAGTTCTTC | TRBD2 | few | TRBJ2-1 | TRBV7-6
CASSLAGGANYGYTF | TGTGCCAGCAGCTTAGCGGGCGGGGCTAACTATGGCTACACCTTC | . | . | TRBJ1-2 | TRBV7-6
CAWSAGTDDETQYF | TGTGCCTGGAGTGCCGGGACAGACGATGAGACCCAGTACTTC | TRBD1 | . | TRBJ2-5 | TRBV30
CASIPYRGYNEQFF | TGTGCCAGCATCCCCTACAGGGGATACAATGAGCAGTTCTTC | TRBD1 | . | TRBJ2-1 | TRBV27
CASPRQGASYGYTF | TGTGCCAGCCCTCGACAGGGGGCTAGCTATGGCTACACCTTC | TRBD1 | few | TRBJ1-2 | TRBV2
CASSLVGGSSNQPQHF | TGTGCCAGCAGCTTAGTTGGAGGGTCTAGCAATCAGCCCCAGCATTTT | . | few | TRBJ1-5 | TRBV11-2
CASSYTDTQYF | TGTGCCAGCTCATACACAGATACGCAGTATTTT | . | few | TRBJ2-3 | TRBV18
CSALGGANVLTF | TGCAGCGCCCTGGGCGGGGCCAACGTCCTGACTTTC | . | . | TRBJ2-6 | TRBV29-1
CASSSGVGQITGELFF | TGTGCCAGCAGCTCAGGGGTCGGACAGATCACCGGGGAGCTGTTTTTT | . | few | TRBJ2-2 | TRBV7-9
CSVVRETQYF | TGCAGCGTTGTACGGGAGACCCAGTACTTC | . | few | TRBJ2-5 | TRBV29-1
CASSDGGALGANVLTF | TGTGCCAGTAGTGATGGGGGGGCGCTTGGGGCCAACGTCCTGACTTTC | . | . | TRBJ2-6 | TRBV19
CAWSVGSRGGETQYF | TGTGCCTGGAGTGTAGGAAGCAGGGGTGGAGAGACCCAGTACTTC | . | . | TRBJ2-5 | TRBV30
CASATFTGGDGYTF | TGTGCCAGCGCCACATTTACAGGGGGCGATGGCTACACCTTC | TRBD1 | few | TRBJ1-2 | TRBV7-2
CASSSDRGSSYEQYF | TGTGCCAGCAGCTCCGACAGGGGAAGCTCCTACGAGCAGTACTTC | TRBD1 | . | TRBJ2-7 | TRBV7-2
CASSFRTSGGYQETQYF | TGTGCCAGCAGCTTCCGTACTAGCGGGGGATACCAAGAGACCCAGTACTTC | TRBD2 | . | TRBJ2-5 | TRBV7-2
CASSQEQRGYEQYF | TGCGCCAGCAGCCAAGAACAGCGGGGCTACGAGCAGTACTTC | TRBD2 | . | TRBJ2-7 | TRBV4-3
CASSVQRSNQPQHF | TGCGCCAGCAGCGTACAGAGAAGCAATCAGCCCCAGCATTTT | . | few | TRBJ1-5 | TRBV4-1
CASSLGGGGPYEQYF | TGTGCCAGCAGTTTGGGTGGAGGGGGCCCCTACGAGCAGTACTTC | . | few | TRBJ2-7 | TRBV28
CASSERRLGTDTQYF | TGTGCCAGCAGTGAACGGAGACTTGGCACAGATACGCAGTATTTT | . | few | TRBJ2-3 | TRBV2
CASSDRRNNQPQHF | TGTGCCAGCAGCGACAGACGGAACAATCAGCCCCAGCATTTT | . | . | TRBJ1-5 | TRBV2
CASSFLVEQYF | TGTGCCAGCAGCTTCCTCGTGGAGCAGTACTTC | . | few | TRBJ2-7 | TRBV28
CSSGSGRGGPDTQYF | TGCAGCTCGGGGAGCGGCCGGGGGGGGCCTGATACGCAGTATTTT | TRBD2 | . | TRBJ2-3 | TRBV29-1
CASSFSTGAPQHF | TGTGCCAGCAGTTTCTCGACAGGGGCACCTCAGCATTTT | TRBD1 | . | TRBJ1-5 | TRBV28
CASSCHRTGGAGLETQYF | TGTGCTAGCAGCTGCCACCGGACAGGCGGGGCGGGATTGGAGACCCAGTACTTC | . | . | TRBJ2-5 | TRBV7-7
CASSGGLAVNNEQFF | TGTGCCAGCAGCGGGGGACTAGCGGTGAACAATGAGCAGTTCTTC | TRBD2 | few | TRBJ2-1 | TRBV5-4
CASSQQGWYEQYF | TGTGCCAGCAGCCAACAGGGGTGGTACGAGCAGTACTTC | . | . | TRBJ2-7 | TRBV4-2
CATSRDGGQGARIPKNIQYF | TGTGCCACCAGCAGAGACGGGGGACAGGGGGCGAGAATACCCAAAAACATTCAGTACTTC | TRBD1 | . | TRBJ2-4 | TRBV15
CASSPSGNPHTDTQYF | TGTGCCAGCAGCCCTAGCGGGAACCCCCACACAGATACGCAGTATTTT | TRBD2 | . | TRBJ2-3 | TRBV9
CSVSSGAETQYF | TGCAGCGTTTCCTCAGGGGCCGAGACCCAGTACTTC | . | . | TRBJ2-5 | TRBV29-1
CASSLAPGGSNEQYF | TGCGCCAGCAGCCTCGCCCCGGGGGGCTCTAACGAGCAGTACTTC | . | . | TRBJ2-7 | TRBV5-1
CASSRHLYGYTF | TGTGCCAGTAGTAGACACCTCTATGGCTACACCTTC | . | few | TRBJ1-2 | TRBV19
CASSEGVGYSNQPQHF | TGTGCCAGCAGCGAAGGGGTGGGGTATAGCAATCAGCCCCAGCATTTT | . | few | TRBJ1-5 | TRBV7-2
CASSVISSGGAHEQFF | TGTGCCAGCAGCGTTATTAGTAGCGGGGGGGCGCATGAGCAGTTCTTC | TRBD2 | . | TRBJ2-1 | TRBV9